The clone carrying this T cell receptor beta chain was seen only a few times. The assay was immunoSEQ multiplex PCR, and TCRdb's table has in-frame clones only and misses some. This sample has about 5,100 clones, with approximately 71% found just once. This sample was included in a study of tumor-infiltrating lymphocytes in localized non-small cell lung cancer. Overall study: Some samples were collected after neoadjuvant chemotherapy; smokers, never-smokers and several histologies were included.

This CDR3 is built from 16 residues. CDR1 and CDR2 (germline): MDHEN, SYDVKM. The V end was cut by 5 bases, the J end by 4 bases, with 18 bases between. The receptor was isolated from a human donor with non-small cell lung cancer. V and J are TRBV28 and TRBJ2-1, with D possibly matching TRBD2 (6 bases). The source material was lung tumor tissue. The CDR3, as DNA: TGTGCCAGCAGTCTGGGGGAAGCGGGCACTTACAATGAGCAGTTCTTC. Encoded protein: CASSLGEAGTYNEQFF.